Shown below are 8 T cell receptor beta chains from a single sample sequenced in a study of blood T cell repertoires in COVID-19. Only in-frame clones appear in the TCRdb table, and some are missing; sequencing was by immunoSEQ multiplex PCR. In the table there are fewer than 200,000 clones, about 76% of which are singletons. Sequenced sample: peripheral blood. The receptor source for this set is a woman between 45 and 65 years old with active or convalescent COVID-19.

CDR3 in amino acids: CASNVRGAGEAFF. The CDR3 DNA is TGTGCCAGCAACGTACGGGGGGCGGGTGAAGCTTTCTTT. The V call is TRBV6-5, the J call TRBJ1-1; D may be TRBD1 (6 bases). The germline gives CDR1 MNHEY, CDR2 SVGAGI. V gave up 7 bases and J gave up 7 bases, with 16 bases separating them. The CDR3 covers 13 residues.

This chain links TRBV6-5 with TRBJ1-3; D gene unclear. CDR1 and CDR2 (germline): MNHEY, SVGAGI. The CDR3 consists of 15 residues. Deletions cut 2 bases from V and 0 bases from J, with 8 bases between. The CDR3 spells CASSYLGSSGNTIYF. CDR3 nucleotide sequence: TGTGCCAGCAGTTACCTGGGGAGCTCTGGAAACACCATATATTTT.

The rearrangement uses TRBV28 and TRBJ1-2; D remains unclear. V lost 7 bases and J lost 4, with 13 bases in between. The CDR3 length is 13 residues. Germline V gives CDR1 MDHEN, CDR2 SYDVKM. The CDR3 nucleotides read TGTGCCAGCACCTCGACGGCGGTCTATGGCTACACCTTC. Translating it yields CASTSTAVYGYTF.

The chain uses TRBV6-5 and TRBJ1-2; the D gene is possibly TRBD1 (6 bases). Between the trimmed V and J ends, which lost 7 bases and 2 bases, there was a span of 14 bases. The CDR3 spans 14 residues. CDR1 and CDR2 (germline): MNHEY, SVGAGI. The CDR3 DNA reads as TGTGCCAGCACCACCATGGGGGCGAACTATGGCTACACCTTC. Protein: CASTTMGANYGYTF.

This chain's CDR3 is CASSPNPMVGAEAFF. For the CDR3, the DNA is TGTGCCAGCAGCCCCAACCCCATGGTGGGAGCTGAAGCTTTCTTT. This rearrangement joins TRBV3-1 (or the pseudogene TRBV3-2) to TRBJ1-1, with D unclear. Trimming stripped 4 bases from V and 6 bases from J, with 18 bases between. Looked up from germline, CDR1 is LGHDT and CDR2 is YNNKEL (reference sequence). The CDR3 runs to 15 residues.

In its sample, this clone was seen once. The gene calls are TRBV27 and TRBJ1-5; 10 nucleotides match TRBD1. The CDR3 spans 16 residues. The junction had 4 bases not matched to a gene; V was cut back by 4 bases and J by 1 base. Germline assignment: CDR1 MNHEY and CDR2 SMNVEV (reference sequence). CDR3 loop: CASSSWTGGSNQPQHF. The CDR3, as DNA: TGTGCCAGCAGTTCGTGGACAGGGGGAAGCAATCAGCCCCAGCATTTT.

The CDR3 bases are TGTGCCAGTGTGGGGGGATCAGTGGAGTATTTT. It codes for CASVGGSVEYF. The chain links TRBV12-3 or TRBV12-4 to TRBJ2-3; the D gene is possibly TRBD2 (6 bases). The CDR3 totals 11 residues. The ends were cut back, 9 bases at V and 13 bases at J, with 17 bases in the middle.

J is TRBJ2-7 and V is TRBV3-1 (or the pseudogene TRBV3-2); perhaps TRBD2 as D (7 bases). V dropped 3 bases and J dropped 5 bases, with 17 bases sitting between them. Germline V CDR1 and CDR2: LGHDT, YNNKEL (reference sequence). The CDR3 length is 15 residues. The CDR3, as DNA: TGTGCCAGCAGCCAGGGGGGGGCTTGGAAAAACGAGCAGTACTTC. As protein: CASSQGGAWKNEQYF.